The 6 T cell receptor beta chains in this list originate from one sample, sequenced in a study of T cell responses to AZD1222 COVID-19 vaccine. Assay: immunoSEQ multiplex PCR; the TCRdb copy retains only in-frame clones and omits some. The data contain 150,000 to 180,000 clones, 87% of them singletons. Here the sequenced sample was peripheral blood, taken 28 days after the second AZD1222 dose. The receptors come from an adult who received the AZD1222 COVID-19 vaccine.

The CDR3 protein is CASRIRTSGSYEQYF. DNA for the CDR3: TGTGCCAGCAGGATCCGGACTAGCGGGAGTTACGAGCAGTACTTC. The rearrangement uses TRBV6-5 and TRBJ2-7; 13 nucleotides match TRBD2. The J segment lost 4 bases and the V segment lost 6 bases, leaving 6 bases of the junction unmatched. The CDR3 is 15 amino acids. The germline gives CDR1 MNHEY, CDR2 SVGAGI.

The V and J genes are TRBV28 and TRBJ2-4; unclear D gene. This CDR3 contains 14 residues. Germline V gives CDR1 MDHEN, CDR2 SYDVKM. V was pared by 3 bases and J by 2 bases, with 8 bases between. CDR3 nucleotide sequence: TGTGCCAGCAGTTTGCTTGTTACCAAAAACATTCAGTACTTC. Translated, it gives CASSLLVTKNIQYF.

The rearrangement links TRBV27 to TRBJ1-6; D might be TRBD1 (6 bases). Germline CDR1 MNHEY, CDR2 SMNVEV (reference sequence). This CDR3 has 15 residues. With 5 bases removed from V and 7 bases from J, the gap between germline ends came to 15 bases. The DNA of the CDR3 is TGTGCCAGCAGTAAACAGGGTGAGGGGAATTCACCCCTCCACTTT. This encodes CASSKQGEGNSPLHF.

The rearrangement joins TRBV5-1 to TRBJ2-1; TRBD2 matches at 10 bases. Trimming cost V 0 bases and J 3 bases; bases outside gene matches: 6. From germline, CDR1 is SGHRS and CDR2 YFSETQ. This CDR3 contains 17 residues. The CDR3: CASSLGLAGAGYNEQFF. Here the CDR3 DNA reads TGCGCCAGCAGCTTGGGGCTAGCGGGAGCGGGCTACAATGAGCAGTTCTTC.

The V and J genes are TRBV7-2 and TRBJ1-1; TRBD1 is a possible D gene (5 bases). The length of the CDR3 is 14 residues. The germline gives CDR1 SGHTA, CDR2 FQGNSA. Trimming cost V 1 base and J 5 bases, with 11 bases left between them. The CDR3: CASSLGGGDTEAFF. The CDR3 DNA reads TGTGCCAGCAGCTTAGGGGGGGGAGATACTGAAGCTTTCTTT.

The rearrangement joins TRBV5-4 to TRBJ2-2, with 7 nucleotides matching TRBD2. Trimming removed 0 bases from V and 7 bases from J; junction bases left unmatched: 9. The CDR3 contains 16 residues. Germline V gene sequence: CDR1 SGHNT, CDR2 YYREEE (reference sequence). The CDR3 spells CASSLGASGGDGELFF. CDR3 in DNA: TGTGCCAGCAGCTTGGGAGCTAGCGGTGGGGACGGGGAGCTGTTTTTT.